This T cell receptor (beta chain) emerged from a study of blood T cell repertoires in COVID-19. In the study overall: Some COVID-19 samples were acute and others convalescent; all came from the United States, Italy and Spain.

Method: immunoSEQ multiplex PCR; TCRdb's copy keeps in-frame clones and lacks some. The table includes about 330,000 clones, 75% to 90% detected once. Individuals drawn from 20 to 25 US areas were roughly 18 to 95 years old. Participants were placed into cohorts based on the clinical history they reported. J lost 8 bases, V lost 2 bases, and 8 bases had no gene match. The germline V gene has CDR1 LGHDT and CDR2 YNNKEL (reference sequence). This CDR3 is built from 14 residues. The sequence derives from a young man who had recovered from COVID-19. The genes are TRBV3-1 (or the pseudogene TRBV3-2) and TRBJ1-2, with 7 bases identical to TRBD1. The sample taken for sequencing was PBMCs or T cells enriched from blood (not recorded which). CDR3 protein: CASSQSTGHRGYTF. The DNA for the CDR3 is TGTGCCAGCAGCCAATCGACAGGGCACCGCGGCTACACCTTC.